The 30 T cell receptor beta chains below all came from one sample that was sequenced in a study of beta chain features in type 1 diabetes. General study points: Type 1 diabetes patients had moderately but significantly shorter TCRB CDR3s in all four CD4+ subsets.

What was sequenced were expressed TCRB transcripts, since all of the isolated RNA had been reverse transcribed. Measured with immunoSEQ multiplex PCR; TCRdb has only the in-frame clones, and not every one. The sample shows around 650,000 clones, 12% of them seen only once. Their antigens remain unidentified. The sequencing input was naive CD4+ T cells from blood. The receptors come from a man aged 30 to 45 with type 1 diabetes.

V is TRBV6-6 and J is TRBJ2-7; 8 positions match TRBD2. The CDR3 length is 14 residues. Germline V gene sequence: CDR1 MNHNY, CDR2 SVGAGI (reference sequence). Germline trimming cut 6 bases from V and 2 bases from J; bases unmatched to any gene: 6. The CDR3 nucleotides read TGTGCCAGCAGAGACAGCGGGGGACCCTACGAGCAGTACTTC. As protein: CASRDSGGPYEQYF.

This clone has just a few counts. The chain carries TRBV9 and TRBJ2-5; 10 positions agree with TRBD2. V lost 4 bases and J lost 1; bases outside the gene matches: 10. The CDR3 consists of 17 residues. Germline V gene data show CDR1 as SGDLS and CDR2 as YYNGEE. The CDR3 DNA reads as TGTGCCAGCAGCACCCAAACTAGCGGGGACTTCCAAGAGACCCAGTACTTC. Translated: CASSTQTSGDFQETQYF.

The V gene is TRBV6-4, the J gene TRBJ2-1; tentatively, D is TRBD2 (6 bases). Germline values: CDR1 MRHNA, CDR2 SNTAGT. The ends were cut back, 6 bases at V and 0 bases at J, with 9 bases in the middle. There are 14 residues in the CDR3. CDR3 residues: CASRRGSSYNEQFF. The CDR3 nucleotides are TGTGCCAGCAGGCGGGGAAGCTCCTACAATGAGCAGTTCTTC.

The chain uses TRBV7-2 and TRBJ2-7; D might be TRBD1 (6 bases). The germline V gene encodes CDR1 SGHTA and CDR2 FQGNSA. Trimming took 4 bases from V and 0 from J, leaving 25 bases between them. The CDR3 sequence is 19 residues long. The CDR3 loop reads CASSYYDPGQHLISYEQYF. DNA for the CDR3: TGTGCCAGCAGCTACTACGACCCCGGACAGCATTTAATCTCCTACGAGCAGTACTTC.

The rearrangement uses TRBV29-1 and TRBJ2-3; D is unresolved. Between the trimmed V and J ends, which lost 4 bases and 2 bases, there was a span of 10 bases. The CDR3 spans 13 residues. The germline CDR1 and CDR2 sequences are SQVTM and ANQGSEA. CDR3 sequence: CSVVGIPTDTQYF. The CDR3 DNA follows: TGCAGCGTTGTTGGGATTCCCACAGATACGCAGTATTTT.

This clone was observed a few times. This chain's CDR3 is CASSSGSGSQETQYF. Written as DNA, the CDR3 is TGTGCCAGCAGCTCGGGTAGCGGGAGCCAAGAGACCCAGTACTTC. The chain uses TRBV7-3 and TRBJ2-5, with 9 bases matching TRBD2. J lost 1 base, V lost 4 bases, and 4 bases had no gene match. The V gene's germline CDR1 is SGHTA and CDR2 FQGTGA. This CDR3 contains 15 residues.

This clone was found a few times. The gene calls are TRBV29-1 and TRBJ1-3, with D possibly matching TRBD1 (5 bases). Germline values: CDR1 SQVTM, CDR2 ANQGSEA. The CDR3 covers 14 residues. The ends were cut back, 3 bases at V and 4 bases at J, with 13 bases in the middle. Written as DNA, the CDR3 is TGCAGCGTTGATTCGGGGCCTGCGGGAAACACCATATATTTT. It yields the protein CSVDSGPAGNTIYF.

The chain links TRBV18 to TRBJ2-7; 12 bases match TRBD1. This CDR3 comprises 15 residues. Per the germline V gene, CDR1 is KGHSH and CDR2 is LQKENI. V gave up 5 bases and J gave up 2 bases; unmatched junction bases: 4. This CDR3 reads CASSIGTGGTYEQYF. The CDR3 nucleotides are TGTGCCAGCTCAATTGGGACAGGGGGCACCTACGAGCAGTACTTC. The complete variable domain, with remaining parts taken from reference TRBV18 and TRBJ2-7, reads NAGVMQNPRHLVRRRGQEARLRCSPMKGHSHVYWYRQLPEEGLKFMVYLQKENIIDESGMPKERFSAEFPKEGPSILRIQQVVRGDSAAYFCASSIGTGGTYEQYFGPGTRLTVT.

In this sample, this clone turned up a few times. The chain links TRBV4-3 to TRBJ2-3; the D gene is possibly TRBD1 (5 bases). The V gene's germline CDR1 is LGHNA and CDR2 YSLEER. This CDR3 contains 17 residues. V lost 0 bases to trimming and J lost 2 bases, with 15 bases between them. CDR3 in amino acids: CASSQDGAGLHTDTQYF. In DNA form, the CDR3 reads TGCGCCAGCAGCCAAGATGGGGCAGGGCTTCACACAGATACGCAGTATTTT.

A few counts support this clone. This sequence joins TRBV9 and TRBJ1-1; 8 nucleotides line up with TRBD1. The CDR3 is made up of 14 amino acids. CDR1 SGDLS and CDR2 YYNGEE come from the germline V gene. V shed 2 bases and J 5 bases; nucleotides not matched to a gene: 5. The DNA of the CDR3 is TGTGCCAGCAGCGTCGGACAGGGAAAAACTGAAGCTTTCTTT. Protein sequence: CASSVGQGKTEAFF.

The V gene is TRBV19, the J gene TRBJ1-3; TRBD1 is a possible D gene (5 bases). Germline values: CDR1 LNHDA, CDR2 SQIVND (reference sequence). The CDR3 loop spans 13 amino acids. The germline V and J ends were trimmed by 9 bases and 1 base, with 10 bases remaining between them. The CDR3 DNA reads as TGTGCCAGCCAAGAGGGGTCTGGAAACACCATATATTTT. Translated, it gives CASQEGSGNTIYF.

The CDR3 is CASRQSTVSGNTIYF. The CDR3 nucleotides read TGTGCCAGCAGACAAAGTACAGTCTCTGGAAACACCATATATTTT. The chain employs TRBV6-5 and TRBJ1-3; D not resolved. Trimming removed 6 bases at V and 0 bases at J, with 12 bases between. In germline, CDR1 is MNHEY, CDR2 SVGAGI. This CDR3 comprises 15 residues.

Only a few counts were recorded for this clone. Here the CDR3 reads CASSGLDRGYEQYF. DNA of the CDR3: TGTGCCAGCAGTGGATTGGACAGGGGATACGAGCAGTACTTC. The chain links TRBV25-1 to TRBJ2-7, with 9 bases fitting TRBD1. In germline, CDR1 is MGHDK, CDR2 SYGVNS. The V segment lost 4 bases and the J segment 4 bases; nucleotides outside the gene matches: 5. The CDR3 spans 14 residues.

This clone occurred a few times. The genes are TRBV6-6 and TRBJ1-1; TRBD1 matches 7 bases. CDR3 size: 13 residues. Trimming at V came to 6 bases and at J to 6 bases, leaving 7 bases not matched to a gene. In germline, CDR1 is MNHNY, CDR2 SVGAGI (reference sequence). The CDR3 here is CASSRQGKAEAFF. CDR3 bases: TGTGCCAGCAGCCGACAGGGAAAGGCTGAAGCTTTCTTT.

The chain has TRBV15 and TRBJ1-1; D unresolved. The CDR3 length is 11 residues. V lost 5 bases and J 9 bases, leaving 10 bases between the germline ends. Per the germline V gene, CDR1 is LNHNV and CDR2 is YYDKDF (reference sequence). The DNA of the CDR3 is TGTGCCACCAGCGGCAGGACCCAAGCTTTCTTT. The encoded protein is CATSGRTQAFF.

This rearrangement joins TRBV9 to TRBJ1-4; the D gene is possibly TRBD1 (5 bases). Trimming pared 6 bases from V and 0 bases from J, leaving 9 bases between. This CDR3 has 14 residues. Germline V gene sequence: CDR1 SGDLS, CDR2 YYNGEE. CDR3 nucleotide sequence: TGTGCCAGCACCGAGGGACCAACTAATGAAAAACTGTTTTTT. Translated: CASTEGPTNEKLFF.

The chain links TRBV19 to TRBJ1-2, with D maybe TRBD1 (5 bases). Trimming cost V 6 bases and J 2 bases, with 7 bases left between them. Germline CDR1 LNHDA, CDR2 SQIVND (reference sequence). CDR3 length: 12 amino acids. In DNA form, the CDR3 reads TGTGCCAGTAGGGGACGGAACTATGGCTACACCTTC. As protein: CASRGRNYGYTF.

The sample holds a few counts of this clone. CDR3 DNA sequence: TGTGCCAGCAGCTCGGAGGTCAGGGAAAAACTGTTTTTT. Amino acid sequence: CASSSEVREKLFF. V and J are TRBV7-9 and TRBJ1-4, with D hard to call. With 4 bases removed from V and 8 bases from J, the gap between germline ends came to 11 bases. The CDR3 has 13 residues. Germline CDR1 is SEHNR and CDR2 is FQNEAQ (reference sequence).

This clone was picked up a small number of times. V and J are TRBV30 and TRBJ1-5; maybe TRBD1 (5 bases). The CDR3 loop spans 13 amino acids. CDR1 and CDR2 from the germline V gene are GTSNPN and SVGIG (reference sequence). The V end was cut by 2 bases, the J end by 6 bases, with 11 bases between. The CDR3 DNA follows: TGTGCCTGGAGTAGGAGGGACGCTCAGCCCCAGCATTTT. It codes for CAWSRRDAQPQHF.

The chain combines TRBV27 with TRBJ2-7; D gene unclear. Trimming pared 6 bases from V and 2 bases from J, leaving 14 bases between. This CDR3 has 14 amino acids. Germline assignment: CDR1 MNHEY and CDR2 SMNVEV (reference sequence). CDR3 loop: CASSQISRTYEQYF. The CDR3 region has the DNA TGTGCCAGCAGCCAAATCAGTCGGACCTACGAGCAGTACTTC.

There are a few counts of this clone. The rearrangement links TRBV2 to TRBJ1-5; 8 positions match TRBD1. Germline CDR1 is SNHLY and CDR2 is FYNNEI. CDR3 length: 13 residues. The trim removed 3 bases at V and 7 bases at J, leaving 2 bases unmatched. The CDR3 nucleotides are TGTGCCAGCAGTGACCAGGGGGCACAGCCCCAGCATTTT. As protein: CASSDQGAQPQHF.

The chain uses TRBV5-1 and TRBJ2-2; TRBD2 aligns across 8 bases. CDR3 size: 15 residues. V was clipped by 5 bases and J by 7 bases; unmatched bases: 10. Germline CDR1 SGHRS, CDR2 YFSETQ. The CDR3 nucleotides read TGCGCCAGCAGGGCACTGACTAGCGCGGACGGGGAGCTGTTTTTT. Protein: CASRALTSADGELFF.

V gene TRBV28 combines with J gene TRBJ2-5; 8 bases match TRBD1. This CDR3 is 14 amino acids long. Losses at the gene ends were 7 bases for V and 5 bases for J; bases not matched to a gene: 9. Germline V CDR1 and CDR2: MDHEN, SYDVKM. Here the CDR3 DNA reads TGTGCCAGCACCGCCAGGGGGCTTGGGGAGACCCAGTACTTC. Its translation is CASTARGLGETQYF. The variable domain in full, with the rest retrieved from reference TRBV28 and TRBJ2-5, is DVKVTQSSRYLVKRTGEKVFLECVQDMDHENMFWYRQDPGLGLRLIYFSYDVKMKEKGDIPEGYSVSREKKERFSLILESASTNQTSMYLCASTARGLGETQYFGPGTRLLVL.

This clone was found a few times. The same CDR3 arises from other DNA sequences in this sample as well. The rearrangement links TRBV18 to TRBJ1-1; tentatively, D is TRBD1 (5 bases). This CDR3 region has 13 residues. V shed 3 bases and J shed 3 bases, with 8 bases lying between them. CDR1 is KGHSH and CDR2 is LQKENI in the germline V gene. The CDR3 protein is CASSPLGDTEAFF. As DNA, the CDR3 is TGTGCCAGCTCACCGTTGGGGGACACTGAAGCTTTCTTT.

In regard to this clone: A read error may account for a junction end that differs from germline. The rearrangement uses TRBV5-6 and TRBJ1-2, with TRBD1 identical over 12 bases. The germline CDR1 and CDR2 sequences are SGHDT and YYEEEE. The CDR3 totals 14 residues. The CDR3 bases are TGTGCCAGCAGCCGTCGAGCCGGGACAGGGGGCTGCACCTTC. Its translation is CASSRRAGTGGCTF.

This clone turned up a few times. This specimen includes other DNA sequences encoding the same CDR3. This rearrangement joins TRBV5-1 to TRBJ2-7; no clear D. The germline V and J ends were trimmed by 2 bases and 0 bases, with 6 bases remaining between them. Germline values: CDR1 SGHRS, CDR2 YFSETQ. The CDR3 contains 13 residues. The CDR3 nucleotides are TGCGCCAGCAGCTTTGGGTCCTCCTACGAGCAGTACTTC. It encodes CASSFGSSYEQYF.

This clone came up a few times. CDR3 region: CASSADGSGANVLTF. In nucleotides, the CDR3 is TGCGCCAGCAGCGCGGACGGATCTGGGGCCAACGTCCTGACTTTC. The chain links TRBV5-1 to TRBJ2-6; no definite D call. The CDR3 length is 15 residues. Trimming cost V 4 bases and J 1 base, with 9 bases left between them. Germline assignment: CDR1 SGHRS and CDR2 YFSETQ.

The rearrangement uses TRBV4-3 and TRBJ2-7; D unclear. The CDR3 sequence is 14 residues long. Germline CDR1 is LGHNA and CDR2 is YSLEER. The ends were cut back, 1 base at V and 0 bases at J, with 7 bases in the middle. Here the CDR3 DNA reads TGCGCCAGCAGCCAAGCCGAGTACTCCTACGAGCAGTACTTC. It encodes CASSQAEYSYEQYF.

This clone has just a few counts. Within the sample, other DNA sequences also encode this same CDR3. The V gene is TRBV7-9, the J gene TRBJ2-5, with a tentative D call TRBD2 (5 bases). The CDR3 extends over 11 amino acids. Germline CDR1 and CDR2: SEHNR and FQNEAQ (reference sequence). Trimming stripped 5 bases from V and 5 bases from J, with 6 bases between. The CDR3 sequence: CASSRRETQYF. The CDR3 coding sequence is TGTGCCAGCAGCCGGAGGGAGACCCAGTACTTC. Using reference TRBV7-9 and TRBJ2-5 for the parts outside the CDR3, the full variable domain is DTGVSQNPRHKITKRGQNVTFRCDPISEHNRLYWYRQTLGQGPEFLTYFQNEAQLEKSRLLSDRFSAERPKGSFSTLEIQRTEQGDSAMYLCASSRRETQYFGPGTRLLVL.

This clone has more than one count but fewer than ten. V and J are TRBV7-2 and TRBJ1-5; the match to TRBD1 covers 7 bases. V shed 4 bases, J shed 7 bases, and the junction held 16 bases outside the gene matches. This CDR3 has 17 amino acids. Looked up from germline, CDR1 is SGHTA and CDR2 is FQGNSA. In DNA, the CDR3 is TGTGCCAGCAGCTCCCTGGGTTTACGGACAGGAGGGCAGCCCCAGCATTTT. Amino acid sequence: CASSSLGLRTGGQPQHF.